What follows are 6 T cell receptor beta chains derived from one specimen sequenced in a study of blood T cell repertoires in COVID-19. Assay: immunoSEQ multiplex PCR; the TCRdb copy retains only in-frame clones and omits some. The sample has over 250,000 clones, about nine tenths seen once; the top ten hold 3%. The specimen was PBMCs or T cells enriched from blood (not recorded which). Receptor source: a woman in her fifties or sixties who had recovered from COVID-19.

The J gene is TRBJ1-6, the V gene TRBV18, with TRBD1 matching 8 bases. The CDR3 extends over 14 amino acids. From germline, CDR1 is KGHSH and CDR2 LQKENI. V shed 3 bases and J 10 bases; nucleotides not matched to a gene: 5. CDR3 amino acids: CASSPPTGESPLHF. DNA of the CDR3: TGTGCCAGCTCACCGCCGACAGGGGAGTCACCCCTCCACTTT.

The gene calls are TRBV6-5 and TRBJ1-2; TRBD1 might be the D (6 bases). The CDR3 is made up of 13 amino acids. In germline, CDR1 is MNHEY, CDR2 SVGAGI. V was trimmed by 6 bases and J by 6 bases, leaving 14 bases between them. This CDR3 reads CASSQGSRHGYTF. The CDR3 DNA reads TGTGCCAGCAGCCAGGGGTCTCGGCATGGCTACACCTTC.

The J gene is TRBJ2-1, the V gene TRBV7-9, with a tentative D call TRBD2 (5 bases). V was clipped by 5 bases and J by 1 base, with 9 bases between them. The CDR3 consists of 14 residues. The germline CDR1 and CDR2 sequences are SEHNR and FQNEAQ (reference sequence). The CDR3 region is CASSPGESYNEQFF. The CDR3, as DNA: TGTGCCAGCAGCCCTGGGGAGTCCTACAATGAGCAGTTCTTC.

This chain uses TRBV24-1 with TRBJ2-1; D is perhaps TRBD2 (6 bases). With 4 bases removed from V and 5 bases from J, the gap between germline ends came to 14 bases. There are 15 residues in the CDR3. The V gene's germline CDR1 is KGHDR and CDR2 SFDVKD. The chain's CDR3 is CATSDEPGLDNEQFF. CDR3 sequence (DNA): TGTGCCACCAGTGACGAACCGGGACTCGACAATGAGCAGTTCTTC.

This chain uses TRBV29-1 with TRBJ1-1; 7 positions agree with TRBD1. The CDR3 consists of 11 residues. The ends lost 6 bases at V and 11 bases at J; junction bases unmatched: 9. Per germline, CDR1 SQVTM and CDR2 ANQGSEA. The CDR3 protein is CSVKDREKAFF. The DNA of the CDR3 is TGCAGCGTCAAAGACAGGGAAAAGGCTTTCTTT.

This chain links TRBV10-3 with TRBJ2-7; the D gene is possibly TRBD2 (5 bases). This CDR3 region has 13 residues. Germline V gives CDR1 ENHRY, CDR2 SYGVKD. V lost 11 bases and J lost 6, with 20 bases in between. The CDR3 coding sequence is TGTGCCGCCGCGTTATCCGGCGAGGGCGAGCAGTACTTC. Amino acids: CAAALSGEGEQYF.